The TCR beta chain described here comes from a study of Ad26.COV2.S vaccination and SARS-CoV-2 variants. Across the whole study: The study gave Ad26.COV2.S intramuscularly, once or twice 56 days apart.

As for treatment: about 20 received Ad26.COV2.S at low or high dose, single or two shots; five or six received placebo; per-sample allocation not given. Specimen acquisition occurred on day 63 following the initial vaccine or placebo injection. Vaccination used an Ad26 vector expressing Wuhan-strain SARS-CoV-2 spike. About this clone itself: The antigen is unknown.

The assay was immunoSEQ multiplex PCR, and TCRdb's table has in-frame clones only and misses some. In the table there are 300,000 to 450,000 clones, 70% to 90% of which are singletons. Trimming took 5 bases from V and 1 from J, leaving 12 bases between them. This CDR3 is built from 15 residues. CDR1 is MNHEY and CDR2 is SVGAGI in the germline V gene. Whole-study findings and limits: Across vaccine and placebo recipients, the breadth of non-spike TCRs was similar.

The source was peripheral blood, collected in a trial of Ad26.COV2.S vaccine versus placebo. The source is a person between 18 and 65 years old who received the Ad26.COV2.S COVID-19 vaccine or a placebo. The rearrangement joins TRBV6-5 to TRBJ1-5; tentatively, D is TRBD1 (5 bases). CDR3 nucleotide sequence: TGTGCCAGCAGTAGGTCTAAGGGGAGCAATCAGCCCCAGCATTTT. This encodes CASSRSKGSNQPQHF.